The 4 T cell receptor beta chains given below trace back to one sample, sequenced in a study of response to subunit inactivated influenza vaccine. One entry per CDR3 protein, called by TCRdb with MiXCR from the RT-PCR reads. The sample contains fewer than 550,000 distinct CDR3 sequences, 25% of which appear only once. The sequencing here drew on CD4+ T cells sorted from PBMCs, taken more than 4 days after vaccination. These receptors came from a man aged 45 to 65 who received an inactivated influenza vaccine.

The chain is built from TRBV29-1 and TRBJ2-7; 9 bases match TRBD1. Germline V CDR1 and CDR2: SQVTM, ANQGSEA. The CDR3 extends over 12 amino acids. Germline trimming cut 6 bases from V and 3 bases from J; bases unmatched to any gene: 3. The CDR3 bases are TGCAGCGTCTTGGACAGGGGCTACGAGCAGTACTTC. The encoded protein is CSVLDRGYEQYF.

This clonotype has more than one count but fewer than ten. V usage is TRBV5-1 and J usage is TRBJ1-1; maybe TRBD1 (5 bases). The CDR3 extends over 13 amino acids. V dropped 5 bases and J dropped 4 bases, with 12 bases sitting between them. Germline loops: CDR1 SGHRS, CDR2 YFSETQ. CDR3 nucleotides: TGCGCCAGCAGACCGACAGTCCTCACTGAAGCTTTCTTT. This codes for CASRPTVLTEAFF.

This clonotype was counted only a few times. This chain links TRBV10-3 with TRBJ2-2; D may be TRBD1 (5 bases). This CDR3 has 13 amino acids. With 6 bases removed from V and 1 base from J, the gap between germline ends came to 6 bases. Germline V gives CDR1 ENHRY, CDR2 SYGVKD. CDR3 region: CAISRENTGELFF. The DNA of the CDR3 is TGTGCCATCAGCAGGGAGAACACCGGGGAGCTGTTTTTT.

DNA for the CDR3: TGTGCCAGCAGCTCCAGGGACGGGGCTGATACCCAGTACTTC. Translated: CASSSRDGADTQYF. The chain carries TRBV7-7 and TRBJ2-5, with D perhaps being TRBD1 or TRBD2 (5 bases each). Germline V gene sequence: CDR1 SSHAT, CDR2 FNYEAQ (reference sequence). This CDR3 has 14 amino acids. V lost 4 bases to trimming and J lost 8 bases, with 17 bases between them.